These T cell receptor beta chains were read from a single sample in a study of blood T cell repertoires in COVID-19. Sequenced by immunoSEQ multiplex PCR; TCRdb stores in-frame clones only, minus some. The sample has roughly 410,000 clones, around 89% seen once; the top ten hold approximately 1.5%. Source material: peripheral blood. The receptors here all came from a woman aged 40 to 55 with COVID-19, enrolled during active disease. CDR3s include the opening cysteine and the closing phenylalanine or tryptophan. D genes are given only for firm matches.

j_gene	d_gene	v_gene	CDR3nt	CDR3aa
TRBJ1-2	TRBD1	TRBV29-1	TGCAGCGTTACAGGGGCCCCTAACTATGGCTACACCTTC	CSVTGAPNYGYTF
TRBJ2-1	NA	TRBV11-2	TGTGCCAGCAGCCCGAGCCCCATAGTTGGTTACAATGAGCAGTTCTTC	CASSPSPIVGYNEQFF
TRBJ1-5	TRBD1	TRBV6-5	TGTGCCAGCAGTACAACAGGGGGGTTGGAGCCCCAGCATTTT	CASSTTGGLEPQHF
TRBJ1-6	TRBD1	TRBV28	TGTGCCAGCAGTTTAGGGACAGGGGGGAATTCACCCCTCCACTTT	CASSLGTGGNSPLHF
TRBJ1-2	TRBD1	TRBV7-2	TGTGCCAGCAGCGTGAGGGGACAGGGGGCTTTATATGGCTACACCTTC	CASSVRGQGALYGYTF
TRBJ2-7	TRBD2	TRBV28	TGTGCCAGTAGTCCGGGAGGGCCCTACGAGCAGTACTTC	CASSPGGPYEQYF
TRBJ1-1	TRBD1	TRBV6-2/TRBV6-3	TGTGCCAGCAGTATATCCCGGGACAGAATGAACACTGAAGCTTTCTTT	CASSISRDRMNTEAFF
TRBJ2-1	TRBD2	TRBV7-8	TGTGCCAGCAGCTTAGCTTGGCGGGGGGTCCACAATGAGCAGTTCTTC	CASSLAWRGVHNEQFF
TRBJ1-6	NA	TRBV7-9	TGTGCCAGCAGCTTAGAGGGGGGGTCACCCCTCCACTTT	CASSLEGGSPLHF
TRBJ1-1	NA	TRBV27	TGTGCCAGCAGTTTCGGCATTGGGCCGGGAACTGAAGCTTTCTTT	CASSFGIGPGTEAFF
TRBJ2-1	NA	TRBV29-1	TGCAGCGTTGGTAGGTCGAGAGGGAATGAGCAGTTCTTC	CSVGRSRGNEQFF
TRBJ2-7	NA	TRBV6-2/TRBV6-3	TGTGCCAGCAGTTACGAGGTGTCCTACGAGCAGTACTTC	CASSYEVSYEQYF
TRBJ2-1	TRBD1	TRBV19	TGTGCCAGTAGCACGGGACCCGGGACAGGGACCAATGAGCAGTTCTTC	CASSTGPGTGTNEQFF
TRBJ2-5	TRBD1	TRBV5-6	TGTGCCAGCACGACAGGGGGGATAGAAGAGACCCAGTACTTC	CASTTGGIEETQYF
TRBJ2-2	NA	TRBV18	TGTGCCAGCTCACCGGACAGGAACACCGGGGAGCTGTTTTTT	CASSPDRNTGELFF
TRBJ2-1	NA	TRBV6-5	TGTGCCAGCAGTTACTCCGGTCGCTTACTTAACAATGAGCAGTTCTTC	CASSYSGRLLNNEQFF
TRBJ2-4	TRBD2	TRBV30	TGTGCCTGGACACTAGCGGGCGGTTCCTTAGCCAAAAACATTCAGTACTTC	CAWTLAGGSLAKNIQYF